This T cell receptor (beta chain) was recorded in a study of blood T cell repertoires in COVID-19. Overall study: Acute and convalescent COVID-19 specimens originated in the United States, Italy and Spain.

This clone was seen more than once but under ten times. Germline V gives CDR1 MNHEY, CDR2 SVGAGI. The CDR3 sequence is 14 residues long. V lost 2 bases to trimming and J lost 7 bases, with 9 bases between them. Participants were placed into cohorts based on the clinical history they reported. This table comes from immunoSEQ multiplex PCR, and its TCRdb copy is limited to in-frame clones, with some not included. The sample has about 360,000 clones; around 87% are singletons. The sequenced material came from PBMCs or T cells enriched from blood (not recorded which). The clonotype was recovered from a man aged 25-40 years who had recovered from COVID-19. The chain carries TRBV6-5 and TRBJ1-6; D remains unclear. In DNA, the CDR3 is TGTGCCAGCAGTTACGAGGCGGTGAATTCACCCCTCCACTTT. Its translation is CASSYEAVNSPLHF.